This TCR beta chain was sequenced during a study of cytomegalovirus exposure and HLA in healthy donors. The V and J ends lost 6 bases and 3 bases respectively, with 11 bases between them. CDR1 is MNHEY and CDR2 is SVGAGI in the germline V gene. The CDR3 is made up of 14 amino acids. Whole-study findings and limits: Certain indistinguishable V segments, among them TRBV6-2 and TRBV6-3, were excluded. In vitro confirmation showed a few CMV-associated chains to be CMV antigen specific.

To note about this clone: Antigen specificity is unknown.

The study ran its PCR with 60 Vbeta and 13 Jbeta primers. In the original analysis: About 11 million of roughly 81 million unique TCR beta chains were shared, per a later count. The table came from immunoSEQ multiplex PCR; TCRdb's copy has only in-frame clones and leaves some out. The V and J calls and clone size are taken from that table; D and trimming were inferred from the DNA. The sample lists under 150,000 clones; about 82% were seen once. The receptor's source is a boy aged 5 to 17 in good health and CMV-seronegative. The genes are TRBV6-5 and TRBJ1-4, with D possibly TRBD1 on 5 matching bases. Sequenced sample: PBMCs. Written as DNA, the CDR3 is TGTGCCAGCAGGGAAAAGGGGTCTAATGAAAAACTGTTTTTT. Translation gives CASREKGSNEKLFF.